A single sample gave rise to the 28 T cell receptor beta chains below, sequenced in a study of CD8+ T cells in alopecia areata. Treatment specified: oral pan-JAK inhibitor, 5-10 mg twice daily. cDNA serving as the sequencing template came from extracted, reverse transcribed RNA. Repertoires were generated with immunoSEQ multiplex PCR, while TCRdb's copy carries only in-frame clones and drops some. Here the sample spans some 110,000 clones, approximately 54% being singletons. The source material was CD8+ T cells sorted from blood, sampled at week 24, from a patient treated with tofacitinib. The source of these receptors is a human donor with alopecia areata.

The chain couples TRBV7-2 to TRBJ2-2; D possibly matches TRBD1 or TRBD2 (5 bases each). The CDR3 has 14 amino acids. Trimming pared 1 base from V and 7 bases from J, leaving 10 bases between. Germline V CDR1 and CDR2: SGHTA, FQGNSA. The CDR3 loop reads CASSLVGESGELFF. The DNA for the CDR3 is TGTGCCAGCAGCTTAGTAGGGGAGAGCGGGGAGCTGTTTTTT.

This clone was counted a few times. The chain couples TRBV29-1 to TRBJ1-2; no clear D. CDR1 and CDR2 from the germline V gene are SQVTM and ANQGSEA. This CDR3 contains 13 residues. V lost 2 bases, J lost 6 bases, and 13 bases lay in between. The DNA of the CDR3 is TGCAGCGTTGAACGGCGCGGAGTCAATGGCTACACCTTC. As protein: CSVERRGVNGYTF. Together with reference TRBV29-1 and TRBJ1-2, the CDR3 gives the full variable domain: SAVISQKPSRDICQRGTSLTIQCQVDSQVTMMFWYRQQPGQSLTLIATANQGSEATYESGFVIDKFPISRPNLTFSTLTVSNMSPEDSSIYLCSVERRGVNGYTFGSGTRLTVV.

The chain is built from TRBV19 and TRBJ1-5, with TRBD1 matching over 10 bases. V shed 5 bases, J shed 7 bases, and the junction held 8 bases outside the gene matches. CDR1 and CDR2 from the germline V gene are LNHDA and SQIVND (reference sequence). This CDR3 has 15 amino acids. CDR3 nucleotide sequence: TGTGCCAGTAGTGTGACAGGGGGCGGGGAACAGCCCCAGCATTTT. Its translation is CASSVTGGGEQPQHF.

The chain joins TRBV29-1 to TRBJ2-7, with D possibly TRBD1 on 6 matching bases. CDR1 and CDR2 (germline): SQVTM, ANQGSEA. Trimming left V 4 bases short and J 0 bases short, with 13 bases between. The CDR3 sequence is 14 residues long. Here the CDR3 DNA reads TGCAGCGTTGTCAATGACAGGAGCTCCTACGAGCAGTACTTC. Protein product: CSVVNDRSSYEQYF.

The chain joins TRBV6-5 to TRBJ2-3; tentative D call: TRBD1 (5 bases). From germline, CDR1 is MNHEY and CDR2 SVGAGI. V lost 4 bases to trimming and J lost 10 bases, with 12 bases between them. This CDR3 has 12 amino acids. CDR3 loop: CASSFTGRAQYF. The CDR3 region has the DNA TGTGCCAGCAGTTTCACAGGACGTGCGCAGTATTTT.

The V and J genes are TRBV6-6 and TRBJ1-2; 7 nucleotides line up with TRBD1. Trimming cost V 8 bases and J 3 bases; bases outside gene matches: 3. Per the germline V gene, CDR1 is MNHNY and CDR2 is SVGAGI (reference sequence). The CDR3 length is 12 residues. The CDR3 DNA reads as TGTGCCAGCGCCGGGACAGACTATGGCTACACCTTC. Translated, it gives CASAGTDYGYTF.

This chain links TRBV5-1 with TRBJ1-1; 11 nucleotides match TRBD1. Per the germline V gene, CDR1 is SGHRS and CDR2 is YFSETQ. This CDR3 comprises 16 residues. The V segment lost 1 base and the J segment 4 bases; nucleotides outside the gene matches: 6. CDR3 region: CASSLTPGTGGTEAFF. The CDR3 region has the DNA TGCGCCAGCAGCTTGACCCCCGGGACAGGGGGCACTGAAGCTTTCTTT.

This chain uses TRBV29-1 with TRBJ2-7, with D perhaps given as TRBD1 or TRBD2 (6 bases each). Germline V CDR1 and CDR2: SQVTM, ANQGSEA. V was trimmed by 4 bases and J by 3 bases, leaving 10 bases between them. The CDR3 has 12 amino acids. The DNA for the CDR3 is TGCAGCGTTGCGGGGGCTAACTACGAGCAGTACTTC. It yields the protein CSVAGANYEQYF.

The chain carries TRBV27 and TRBJ1-1, with D hard to call. Germline CDR1 is MNHEY and CDR2 is SMNVEV (reference sequence). The CDR3 length is 15 residues. Trimming removed 0 bases from V and 0 bases from J, with 8 bases in between. The CDR3 nucleotides are TGTGCCAGCAGTTTATCCCAAGCCATGAACACTGAAGCTTTCTTT. Translation: CASSLSQAMNTEAFF.

The rearrangement uses TRBV5-6 and TRBJ2-7; 7 bases match TRBD1. This CDR3 is built from 14 residues. V lost 4 bases, J lost 3 bases, and 7 bases stayed unmatched. Germline V gene sequence: CDR1 SGHDT, CDR2 YYEEEE. CDR3 coding DNA: TGTGCCAGCAGCCCGGGACAGATCCACTACGAGCAGTACTTC. As protein: CASSPGQIHYEQYF.

This chain connects TRBV6-5 to TRBJ1-2; D not certain. Germline V gene sequence: CDR1 MNHEY, CDR2 SVGAGI. The CDR3 spans 14 residues. The V and J ends lost 0 bases and 6 bases respectively, with 11 bases between them. The CDR3 is CASSYSETADGYTF. The CDR3 DNA reads as TGTGCCAGCAGTTACTCGGAGACTGCAGATGGCTACACCTTC.

In this sample, this clone turned up a few times. The chain joins TRBV14 to TRBJ2-7, with 8 bases lining up with TRBD2. The CDR3 contains 14 residues. The V gene end was trimmed by 4 bases and the J gene end by 2 bases; junction bases not matched to a gene: 4. CDR1 is SGHDN, CDR2 FVKESK, per germline. CDR3 coding DNA: TGTGCCAGCAGCCCTTTGCGGGGGGCCTACGAGCAGTACTTC. As protein: CASSPLRGAYEQYF.

V and J are TRBV4-2 and TRBJ1-5; TRBD1 is a possible D gene (5 bases). Germline assignment: CDR1 LGHNA and CDR2 YNFKEQ. V was trimmed by 6 bases and J by 0 bases, leaving 15 bases between them. The CDR3 length is 16 residues. As DNA, the CDR3 is TGTGCCAGCAGTTCTACGGGGGAGTATAGCAATCAGCCCCAGCATTTT. It codes for CASSSTGEYSNQPQHF.

The V call is TRBV6-5, the J call TRBJ2-7; the match to TRBD1 covers 9 bases. V shed 2 bases and J 3 bases; nucleotides not matched to a gene: 8. CDR3 length: 16 residues. From germline, CDR1 is MNHEY and CDR2 SVGAGI. CDR3 in DNA: TGTGCCAGCAGTTACCCGGGACAGGGATTTTACTACGAGCAGTACTTC. Translation: CASSYPGQGFYYEQYF.

This clone was detected only a few times. This chain joins TRBV2 and TRBJ2-5; 9 bases match TRBD2. Unmatched junction bases numbered 7, after V lost 6 bases and J lost 2 bases. The germline gives CDR1 SNHLY, CDR2 FYNNEI. The CDR3 covers 15 residues. The DNA of the CDR3 is TGTGCCAGCAGCTATGGGACTAGCATACAAGAGACCCAGTACTTC. Translating gives CASSYGTSIQETQYF.

The genes are TRBV10-3 and TRBJ1-1; no reliable D call. CDR3 length: 13 amino acids. V was trimmed by 5 bases and J by 1 base, leaving 8 bases between them. Germline V gene data show CDR1 as ENHRY and CDR2 as SYGVKD. The DNA for the CDR3 is TGTGCCATCAGTCGAGAGACGAACACTGAAGCTTTCTTT. This encodes CAISRETNTEAFF.

The V gene is TRBV5-6, the J gene TRBJ1-2; D is uncertain. Germline V gene lookup returns CDR1 SGHDT and CDR2 YYEEEE. Between the trimmed V and J ends, which lost 7 bases and 3 bases, there was a span of 13 bases. This CDR3 comprises 13 residues. This chain's CDR3 is CASAASRDYGYTF. The CDR3 DNA reads TGTGCCAGCGCCGCTTCCCGGGACTATGGCTACACCTTC.

The chain carries TRBV4-3 and TRBJ2-6; D is unclear. The V end lost 1 base, the J end lost 0 bases, and 13 bases lay between the germline ends. Germline CDR1 and CDR2: LGHNA and YSLEER. The CDR3 runs to 18 residues. The CDR3 here is CASSQGATLSSGANVLTF. The DNA of the CDR3 is TGCGCCAGCAGCCAAGGGGCTACTCTTTCCTCTGGGGCCAACGTCCTGACTTTC.

This clone was seen more than once but under ten times. The CDR3, as DNA: TGTGCCAGCAGTCTTGGAGGGGAGAGGACTGAAGCTTTCTTT. It is translated as CASSLGGERTEAFF. The rearrangement joins TRBV27 to TRBJ1-1, with a weak D call TRBD1 (5 bases). The germline V and J ends were trimmed by 5 bases and 5 bases, with 15 bases remaining between them. Looked up from germline, CDR1 is MNHEY and CDR2 is SMNVEV (reference sequence). This CDR3 has 14 residues.

This clone has just a few counts. V usage is TRBV14 and J usage is TRBJ2-2, with D tentatively TRBD2 (7 bases). The CDR3 loop spans 15 amino acids. The V gene lost 1 base and the J gene lost 6 bases, with 12 bases spanning the gap. Germline lookup yields CDR1 SGHDN and CDR2 FVKESK. The CDR3 region is CASSQVFGGPGELFF. Written as DNA, the CDR3 is TGTGCCAGCAGCCAAGTCTTCGGGGGGCCCGGGGAGCTGTTTTTT.

This clone has just one count. The chain joins TRBV2 to TRBJ2-5, with a tentative D call TRBD1 (6 bases). The CDR3 has 15 amino acids. The germline gives CDR1 SNHLY, CDR2 FYNNEI. V gave up 4 bases and J gave up 5 bases, with 17 bases separating them. The DNA for the CDR3 is TGTGCCAGCAGTGCCGAAAGGGGGAATCGGGAGACCCAGTACTTC. Its translation: CASSAERGNRETQYF. Filled out from reference TRBV2 and TRBJ2-5, the complete variable domain reads EPEVTQTPSHQVTQMGQEVILRCVPISNHLYFYWYRQILGQKVEFLVSFYNNEISEKSEIFDDQFSVERPDGSNFTLKIRSTKLEDSAMYFCASSAERGNRETQYFGPGTRLLVL.

V and J are TRBV5-4 and TRBJ2-3; D is undetermined. Trimming cost V 1 base and J 4 bases, with 19 bases left between them. Germline assignment: CDR1 SGHNT and CDR2 YYREEE (reference sequence). This CDR3 region has 17 residues. CDR3 DNA: TGTGCCAGCAGCTTGCTGGTCAGCAAAGATGGGGCAGATACGCAGTATTTT. It codes for CASSLLVSKDGADTQYF.

This chain uses TRBV7-9 with TRBJ1-5, with a possible D match to TRBD1 (5 bases). The germline V gene encodes CDR1 SEHNR and CDR2 FQNEAQ (reference sequence). The V end was cut by 1 base, the J end by 7 bases, with 14 bases between. CDR3 size: 15 residues. Here the CDR3 reads CASSLGTGVRQPQHF. Here the CDR3 DNA reads TGTGCCAGCAGCTTAGGTACGGGGGTTCGGCAGCCCCAGCATTTT.

V usage is TRBV30 and J usage is TRBJ1-6; D gene ambiguous. With 0 bases removed from V and 11 bases from J, the gap between germline ends came to 11 bases. Germline CDR1 reads GTSNPN; CDR2 reads SVGIG (reference sequence). The CDR3 consists of 13 residues. The DNA for the CDR3 is TGTGCCTGGAGTGTACTAGGCCGTCCACCCCTCCACTTT. It translates to CAWSVLGRPPLHF.

Note on this clone: Other DNA sequences in this sample translate to the same CDR3. The chain joins TRBV4-1 to TRBJ1-5; D possibly corresponds to TRBD1 (6 bases). Trimming cost V 1 base and J 2 bases, with 9 bases left between them. CDR1 and CDR2 from the germline V gene are MGHRA and YSYEKL. The CDR3 extends over 15 amino acids. The CDR3 sequence is CASSQVGGGNQPQHF. The CDR3 DNA is TGCGCCAGCAGCCAAGTAGGGGGGGGCAATCAGCCCCAGCATTTT.

The chain recombines TRBV11-2 with TRBJ1-2; D possibly corresponds to TRBD1 (5 bases). Germline-derived CDR1 and CDR2 are SGHAT and FQNNGV. V lost 3 bases and J 3 bases, leaving 11 bases between the germline ends. The CDR3 is 14 amino acids. Here the CDR3 DNA reads TGTGCCAGCAGCTTCATGGGGGATCACTATGGCTACACCTTC. Protein sequence: CASSFMGDHYGYTF.

This chain connects TRBV19 to TRBJ1-5; no clear D. This CDR3 region has 15 residues. Germline V gene data show CDR1 as LNHDA and CDR2 as SQIVND (reference sequence). Trimming removed 1 base from V and 0 bases from J, with 7 bases in between. The CDR3 nucleotides are TGTGCCAGTAGTATAGTTTGGGATAGCAATCAGCCCCAGCATTTT. Residues: CASSIVWDSNQPQHF.

This chain connects TRBV4-1 to TRBJ2-3; TRBD2 agrees at 13 bases. Per germline, CDR1 MGHRA and CDR2 YSYEKL. This CDR3 has 16 amino acids. V was clipped by 2 bases and J by 5 bases; unmatched bases: 4. CDR3 bases: TGCGCCAGCAGCCAACTACTAGCGGGGGGGCGAGATACGCAGTATTTT. This codes for CASSQLLAGGRDTQYF.